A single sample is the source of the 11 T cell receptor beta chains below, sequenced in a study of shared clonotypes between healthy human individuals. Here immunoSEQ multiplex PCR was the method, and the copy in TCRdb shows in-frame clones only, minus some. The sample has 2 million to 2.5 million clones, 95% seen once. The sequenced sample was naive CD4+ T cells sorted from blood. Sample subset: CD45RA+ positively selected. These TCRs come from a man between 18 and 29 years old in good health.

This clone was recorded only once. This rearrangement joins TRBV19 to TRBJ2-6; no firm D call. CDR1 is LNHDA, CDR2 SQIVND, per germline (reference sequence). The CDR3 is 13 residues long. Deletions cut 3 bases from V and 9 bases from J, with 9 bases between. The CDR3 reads CASSITGVNVLTF. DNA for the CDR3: TGTGCCAGTAGTATCACGGGTGTCAACGTCCTGACTTTC.

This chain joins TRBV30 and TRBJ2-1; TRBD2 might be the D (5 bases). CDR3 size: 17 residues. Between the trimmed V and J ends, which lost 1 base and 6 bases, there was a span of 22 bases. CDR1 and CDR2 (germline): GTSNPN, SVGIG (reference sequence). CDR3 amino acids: CAWSGPWAAGVVNEQFF. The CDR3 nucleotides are TGTGCCTGGAGTGGACCCTGGGCCGCCGGGGTTGTCAATGAGCAGTTCTTC.

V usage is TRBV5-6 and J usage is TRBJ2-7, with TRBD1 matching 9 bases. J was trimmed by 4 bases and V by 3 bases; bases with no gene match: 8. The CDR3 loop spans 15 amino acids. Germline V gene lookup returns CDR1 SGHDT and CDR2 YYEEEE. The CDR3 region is CASSWAGQGTYEQYF. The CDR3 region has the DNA TGTGCCAGCAGCTGGGCTGGACAGGGGACTTACGAGCAGTACTTC. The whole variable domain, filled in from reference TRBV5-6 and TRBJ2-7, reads DAGVTQSPTHLIKTRGQQVTLRCSPKSGHDTVSWYQQALGQGPQFIFQYYEEEERQRGNFPDRFSGHQFPNYSSELNVNALLLGDSALYLCASSWAGQGTYEQYFGPGTRLTVT.

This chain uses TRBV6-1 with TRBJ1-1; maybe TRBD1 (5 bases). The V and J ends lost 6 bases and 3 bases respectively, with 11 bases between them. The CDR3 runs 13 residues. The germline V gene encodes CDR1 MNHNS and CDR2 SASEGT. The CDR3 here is CASRMMGDTEAFF. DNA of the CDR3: TGTGCCAGCAGGATGATGGGGGACACTGAAGCTTTCTTT.

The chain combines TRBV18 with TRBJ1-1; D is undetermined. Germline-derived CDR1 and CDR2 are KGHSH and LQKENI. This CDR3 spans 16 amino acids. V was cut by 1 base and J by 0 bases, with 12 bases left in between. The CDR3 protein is CASSPQRVSMNTEAFF. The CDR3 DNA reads TGTGCCAGCTCACCACAAAGGGTATCAATGAACACTGAAGCTTTCTTT.

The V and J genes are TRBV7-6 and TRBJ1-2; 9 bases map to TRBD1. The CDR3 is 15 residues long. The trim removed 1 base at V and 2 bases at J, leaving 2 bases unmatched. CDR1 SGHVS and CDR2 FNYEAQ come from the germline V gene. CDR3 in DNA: TGTGCCAGCAGCTTAGAGGGGACAGGGAACTATGGCTACACCTTC. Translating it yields CASSLEGTGNYGYTF. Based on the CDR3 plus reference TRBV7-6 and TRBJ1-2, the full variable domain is GAGVSQSPRYKVTKRGQDVALRCDPISGHVSLYWYRQALGQGPEFLTYFNYEAQQDKSGLPNDRFSAERPEGSISTLTIQRTEQRDSAMYRCASSLEGTGNYGYTFGSGTRLTVV.

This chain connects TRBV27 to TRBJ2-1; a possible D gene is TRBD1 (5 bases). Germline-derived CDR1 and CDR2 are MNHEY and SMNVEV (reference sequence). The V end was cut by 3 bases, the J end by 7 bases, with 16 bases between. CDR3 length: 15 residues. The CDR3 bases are TGTGCCAGCAGTTTTTTAGGGGCCGCCGTAAATGAGCAGTTCTTC. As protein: CASSFLGAAVNEQFF.

Here the CDR3 reads CASSRGLAGHYEQYF. The DNA of the CDR3 is TGTGCCAGCAGCCGTGGACTAGCGGGACACTACGAGCAGTACTTC. This rearrangement joins TRBV7-2 to TRBJ2-7; 12 positions match TRBD2. V lost 5 bases to trimming and J lost 3 bases; unmatched junction nucleotides: 5. Germline-derived CDR1 and CDR2 are SGHTA and FQGNSA. This CDR3 has 15 amino acids.

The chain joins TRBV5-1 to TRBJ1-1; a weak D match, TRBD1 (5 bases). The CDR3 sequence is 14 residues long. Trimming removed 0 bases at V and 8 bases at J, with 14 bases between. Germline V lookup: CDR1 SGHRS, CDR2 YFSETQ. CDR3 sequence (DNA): TGCGCCAGCAGCTTGGCTCCCAGGGATGGGGAAGCTTTCTTT. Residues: CASSLAPRDGEAFF.

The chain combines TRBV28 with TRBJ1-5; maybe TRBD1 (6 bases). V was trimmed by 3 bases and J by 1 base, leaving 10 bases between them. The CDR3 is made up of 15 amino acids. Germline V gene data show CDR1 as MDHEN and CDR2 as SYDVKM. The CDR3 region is CASSLGGASNQPQHF. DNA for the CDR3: TGTGCCAGCAGTTTGGGGGGGGCAAGCAATCAGCCCCAGCATTTT.

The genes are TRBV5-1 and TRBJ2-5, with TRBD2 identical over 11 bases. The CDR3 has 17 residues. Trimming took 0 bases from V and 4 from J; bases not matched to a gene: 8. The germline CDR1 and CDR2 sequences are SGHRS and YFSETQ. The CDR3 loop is CASSLGSSGRPGETQYF. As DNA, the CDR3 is TGCGCCAGCAGCTTGGGTTCTAGCGGGAGGCCGGGAGAGACCCAGTACTTC.